The present TCR beta chain was sequenced within a study of blood T cell repertoires in COVID-19. Study summary: Both acute and convalescent COVID-19 samples were obtained from the United States, Italy and Spain. Nucleic acid was either cDNA or gDNA, and it came from T cells, B-cell-depleted T cells, or PBMCs.

Original methodology: The authors estimated nucleated cell counts from reference gene primer amplification. Clones were sequenced by immunoSEQ multiplex PCR, and TCRdb holds only the in-frame ones, with some missing. V and J calls and clone size follow that table, whereas D and trimming were derived from the DNA. Of 150,000 to 160,000 clones in the sample, roughly nine tenths were seen once. The CDR3 has 14 amino acids. J gave up 4 bases and V 7 bases, and 6 bases lay outside the gene matches. Germline CDR1 SNHLY, CDR2 FYNNEI. This receptor was taken from a man aged 45-65 years with acute or convalescent COVID-19. The sequencing input was peripheral blood. The J gene is TRBJ2-2, the V gene TRBV2; TRBD2 aligns across 7 bases. This CDR3 reads CASTAGSATGELFF. CDR3 nucleotides: TGTGCCAGCACAGCGGGATCGGCCACCGGGGAGCTGTTTTTT.